The 5 T cell receptor beta chains presented below share a single source sample, sequenced in a study of blood T cell repertoires in COVID-19 (dated by TCRdb to 2020 to 2022). The library was built by means of the immunoSEQ multiplex PCR assay. The clones in this table, taken by TCRdb from immuneACCESS, are in-frame only. Not every clone is retained; where verified, under half of the shortfall comes from an unresolved V gene, and the cause of the rest is unknown. The sample table shows 150,000 to 200,000 clones, and 82% are seen once. Of the sample, less than 9.5% is held by the ten largest clones. Sequencing input: peripheral blood. All receptors derive from an older woman with COVID-19, enrolled during active disease.

This chain connects TRBV9 to TRBJ2-7, with TRBD2 matching over 10 bases. V lost 3 bases, J lost 6 bases, and 6 bases stayed unmatched. The CDR3 runs 14 residues. Per the germline V gene, CDR1 is SGDLS and CDR2 is YYNGEE. CDR3 nucleotide sequence: TGTGCCAGCAGCGGCAGCGGGAGGGCCGGCGAGCAGTACTTC. Translation: CASSGSGRAGEQYF. Variable domain in full (rest from reference TRBV9 and TRBJ2-7): DSGVTQTPKHLITATGQRVTLRCSPRSGDLSVYWYQQSLDQGLQFLIQYYNGEERAKGNILERFSAQQFPDLHSELNLSSLELGDSALYFCASSGSGRAGEQYFGPGTRLTVT.

The rearrangement joins TRBV28 to TRBJ1-6, with 8 bases lining up with TRBD1. Germline trimming cut 6 bases from V and 14 bases from J; bases unmatched to any gene: 12. Germline CDR1 and CDR2: MDHEN and SYDVKM. The CDR3 length is 14 residues. CDR3 loop: CASSRDRRFETLHF. In DNA, the CDR3 is TGTGCCAGCAGCCGGGACAGGCGGTTTGAGACCCTCCACTTT.

V and J are TRBV3-1 (or the pseudogene TRBV3-2) and TRBJ2-1, with TRBD2 matching 10 bases. J was trimmed by 8 bases and V by 2 bases; bases with no gene match: 6. CDR1 and CDR2 (germline): LGHDT, YNNKEL (reference sequence). The CDR3 extends over 15 amino acids. The CDR3 spells CASSQTAGGSDEQFF. CDR3 coding DNA: TGTGCCAGCAGCCAAACAGCGGGAGGGTCCGATGAGCAGTTCTTC.

This chain connects TRBV4-3 to TRBJ1-2, with TRBD1 matching over 9 bases. V shed 2 bases, J shed 5 bases, and the junction held 6 bases outside the gene matches. Germline values: CDR1 LGHNA, CDR2 YSLEER. CDR3 length equals 15 residues. The CDR3 loop is CASSQTTGGGYGYTF. The CDR3 DNA follows: TGCGCCAGCAGCCAAACGACAGGGGGAGGGTATGGCTACACCTTC.

The chain carries TRBV28 and TRBJ2-2, with 11 bases lining up with TRBD2. CDR1 MDHEN and CDR2 SYDVKM come from the germline V gene. The CDR3 covers 17 residues. The V gene end was trimmed by 4 bases and the J gene end by 6 bases; junction bases not matched to a gene: 10. CDR3 in DNA: TGTGCCAGCAGTTCCCTCATACTAGCGGGGGATTCCGGGGAGCTGTTTTTT. Its protein is CASSSLILAGDSGELFF. Complete variable domain (other parts from reference TRBV28 and TRBJ2-2): DVKVTQSSRYLVKRTGEKVFLECVQDMDHENMFWYRQDPGLGLRLIYFSYDVKMKEKGDIPEGYSVSREKKERFSLILESASTNQTSMYLCASSSLILAGDSGELFFGEGSRLTVL.